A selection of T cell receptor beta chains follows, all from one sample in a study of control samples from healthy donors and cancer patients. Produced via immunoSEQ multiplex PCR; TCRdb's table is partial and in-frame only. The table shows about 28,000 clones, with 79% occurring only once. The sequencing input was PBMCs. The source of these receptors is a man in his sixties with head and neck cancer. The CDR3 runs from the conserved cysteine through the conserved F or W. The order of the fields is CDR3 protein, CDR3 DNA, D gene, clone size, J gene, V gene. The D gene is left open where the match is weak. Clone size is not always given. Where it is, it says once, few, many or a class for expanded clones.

CDR3: CASIRGSNQPQHF
DNA: TGTGCCAGCATCCGGGGTAGCAATCAGCCCCAGCATTTT
D: -
size: -
J: TRBJ1-5
V: TRBV6-6

CDR3: CASSSNSGMSYNEQFF
DNA: TGTGCCAGCAGCTCAAATAGCGGGATGTCCTACAATGAGCAGTTCTTC
D: TRBD2
size: -
J: TRBJ2-1
V: TRBV11-1

CDR3: CASSSTQVTTQYF
DNA: TGTGCCAGCAGCTCAACCCAGGTTACAACGCAGTATTTT
D: -
size: -
J: TRBJ2-3
V: TRBV5-6

CDR3: CASSPPGGSYNEQFF
DNA: TGTGCCAGCAGCCCACCGGGCGGGTCCTACAATGAGCAGTTCTTC
D: -
size: -
J: TRBJ2-1
V: TRBV13

CDR3: CASRDETSKYNEQFF
DNA: TGTGCCAGCCGGGACGAGACTAGTAAATACAATGAGCAGTTCTTC
D: -
size: -
J: TRBJ2-1
V: TRBV6-6

CDR3: CASSQVLNGQINEKLFF
DNA: TGTGCCAGCAGCCAAGTACTTAATGGGCAGATTAATGAAAAACTGTTTTTT
D: -
size: -
J: TRBJ1-4
V: TRBV3-1/TRBV3-2

CDR3: CASSPRTSSYNEQFF
DNA: TGTGCCAGCTCACCTCGGACTAGCTCCTACAATGAGCAGTTCTTC
D: TRBD2
size: -
J: TRBJ2-1
V: TRBV18

CDR3: CASSRGGSRTGELFF
DNA: TGTGCCAGCAGCCGCGGCGGGAGCAGAACCGGGGAGCTGTTTTTT
D: TRBD2
size: few
J: TRBJ2-2
V: TRBV3-1/TRBV3-2

CDR3: CSASFLSFVGSEAFF
DNA: TGCAGTGCTAGTTTTCTGTCTTTCGTCGGTTCTGAAGCTTTCTTT
D: -
size: -
J: TRBJ1-1
V: TRBV20-1

CDR3: CASSLEGSNYYEQYF
DNA: TGTGCCAGCAGCTTAGAGGGCTCCAATTACTACGAGCAGTACTTC
D: -
size: -
J: TRBJ2-7
V: TRBV7-6

CDR3: CASSRGGTETQYF
DNA: TGCGCCAGCAGCCGAGGGGGAACGGAGACCCAGTACTTC
D: -
size: -
J: TRBJ2-5
V: TRBV5-1

CDR3: CATSRERLAAYNEQFF
DNA: TGTGCCACCAGCAGAGAACGGCTAGCGGCGTACAATGAGCAGTTCTTC
D: TRBD2
size: once
J: TRBJ2-1
V: TRBV15

CDR3: CASSVGTVHEQYF
DNA: TGTGCCAGCAGCGTCGGGACAGTTCACGAGCAGTACTTC
D: TRBD1
size: -
J: TRBJ2-7
V: TRBV9

CDR3: CAWSWAYEQYF
DNA: TGTGCCTGGAGCTGGGCCTACGAGCAGTACTTC
D: -
size: -
J: TRBJ2-7
V: TRBV30

CDR3: CASSDYEQYF
DNA: TGTGCCAGCAGTGACTACGAGCAGTACTTC
D: -
size: -
J: TRBJ2-7
V: TRBV2

CDR3: CASRQGANEKLFF
DNA: TGTGCCAGCAGGCAGGGGGCTAATGAAAAACTGTTTTTT
D: TRBD1
size: once
J: TRBJ1-4
V: TRBV12-3/TRBV12-4

CDR3: CASSYSSGRLNNEQFF
DNA: TGTGCCAGCAGTTACAGTAGCGGGAGGTTGAACAATGAGCAGTTCTTC
D: TRBD2
size: -
J: TRBJ2-1
V: TRBV6-2/TRBV6-3

CDR3: CASSIMAGYDEQFF
DNA: TGTGCCAGTAGTATAATGGCAGGGTACGATGAGCAGTTCTTC
D: -
size: -
J: TRBJ2-1
V: TRBV19

CDR3: CASSAGLAGIYEQYF
DNA: TGCGCCAGCAGCGCGGGACTAGCGGGGATCTACGAGCAGTACTTC
D: TRBD2
size: -
J: TRBJ2-7
V: TRBV5-1

CDR3: CASSPGNDNEQFF
DNA: TGTGCCAGCAGTCCAGGGAACGACAATGAGCAGTTCTTC
D: -
size: once
J: TRBJ2-1
V: TRBV7-3

CDR3: CASSFPTIGKPQHF
DNA: TGTGCCAGCAGTTTCCCCACGATCGGAAAGCCCCAGCATTTT
D: -
size: -
J: TRBJ1-5
V: TRBV28

CDR3: CASSLAGSTEAFF
DNA: TGCGCCAGCAGCTTGGCAGGGAGCACTGAAGCTTTCTTT
D: -
size: -
J: TRBJ1-1
V: TRBV5-1